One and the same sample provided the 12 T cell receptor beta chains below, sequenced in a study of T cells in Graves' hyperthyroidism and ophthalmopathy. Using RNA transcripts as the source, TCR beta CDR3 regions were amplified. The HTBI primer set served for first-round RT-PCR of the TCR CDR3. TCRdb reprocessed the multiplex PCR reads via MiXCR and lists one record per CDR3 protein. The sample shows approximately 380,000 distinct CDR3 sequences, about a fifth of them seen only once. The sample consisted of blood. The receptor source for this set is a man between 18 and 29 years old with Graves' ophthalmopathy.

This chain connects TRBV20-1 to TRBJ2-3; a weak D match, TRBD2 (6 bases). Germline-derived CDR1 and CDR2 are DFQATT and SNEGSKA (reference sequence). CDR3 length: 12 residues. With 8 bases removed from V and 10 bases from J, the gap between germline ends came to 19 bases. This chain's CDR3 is CSPPDLSGAQYF. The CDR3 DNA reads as TGCAGTCCTCCAGATCTTAGCGGTGCGCAGTATTTT.

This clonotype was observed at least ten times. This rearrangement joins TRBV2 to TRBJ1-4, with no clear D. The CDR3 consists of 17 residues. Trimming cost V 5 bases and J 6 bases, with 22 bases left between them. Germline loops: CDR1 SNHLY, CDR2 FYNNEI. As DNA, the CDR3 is TGTGCCAGCAGTTCACCGGGTGGACGAGCTTTTGATGAAAAACTGTTTTTT. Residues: CASSSPGGRAFDEKLFF.

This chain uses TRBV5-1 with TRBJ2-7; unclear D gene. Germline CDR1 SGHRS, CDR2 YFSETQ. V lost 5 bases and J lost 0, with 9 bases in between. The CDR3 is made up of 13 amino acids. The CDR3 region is CASRPSASYEQYF. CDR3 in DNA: TGCGCCAGCAGACCTTCGGCCTCCTACGAGCAGTACTTC. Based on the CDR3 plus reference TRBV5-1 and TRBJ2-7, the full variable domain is KAGVTQTPRYLIKTRGQQVTLSCSPISGHRSVSWYQQTPGQGLQFLFEYFSETQRNKGNFPGRFSGRQFSNSRSEMNVSTLELGDSALYLCASRPSASYEQYFGPGTRLTVT.

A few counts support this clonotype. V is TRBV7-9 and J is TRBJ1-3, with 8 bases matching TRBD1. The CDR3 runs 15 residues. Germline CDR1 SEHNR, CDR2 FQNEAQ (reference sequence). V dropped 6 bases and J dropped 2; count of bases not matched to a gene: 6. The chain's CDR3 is CASSSTRGPGNTIYF. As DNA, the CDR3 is TGTGCCAGCAGTTCCACCAGGGGGCCTGGAAACACCATATATTTT.

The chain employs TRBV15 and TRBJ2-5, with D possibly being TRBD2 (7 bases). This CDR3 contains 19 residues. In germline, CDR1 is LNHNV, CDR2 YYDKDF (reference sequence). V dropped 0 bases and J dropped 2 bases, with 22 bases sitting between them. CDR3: CATSRDTYGLGGTQETQYF. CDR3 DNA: TGTGCCACCAGCAGAGATACCTACGGACTGGGAGGGACACAAGAGACCCAGTACTTC.

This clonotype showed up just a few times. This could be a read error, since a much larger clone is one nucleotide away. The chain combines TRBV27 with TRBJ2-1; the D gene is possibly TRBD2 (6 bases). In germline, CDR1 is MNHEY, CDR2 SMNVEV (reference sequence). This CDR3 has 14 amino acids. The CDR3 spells CASARGSSYSEQFF. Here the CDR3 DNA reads TGTGCCAGCGCACGGGGGTCTTCCTACAGTGAGCAGTTCTTC.

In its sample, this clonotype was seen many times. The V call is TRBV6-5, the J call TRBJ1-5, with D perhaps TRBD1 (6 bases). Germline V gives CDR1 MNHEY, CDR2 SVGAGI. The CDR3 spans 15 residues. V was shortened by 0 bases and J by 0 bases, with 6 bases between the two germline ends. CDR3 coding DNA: TGTGCCAGCAGTTACTCGGGGGCTAGCAATCAGCCCCAGCATTTT. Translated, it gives CASSYSGASNQPQHF.

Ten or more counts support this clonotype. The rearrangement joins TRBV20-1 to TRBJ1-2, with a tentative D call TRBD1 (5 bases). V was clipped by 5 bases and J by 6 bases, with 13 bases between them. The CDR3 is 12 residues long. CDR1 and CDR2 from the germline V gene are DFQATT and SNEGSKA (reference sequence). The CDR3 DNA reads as TGCAGTGCTGTCGAGGGGTTGGATGGCTACACCTTC. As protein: CSAVEGLDGYTF.

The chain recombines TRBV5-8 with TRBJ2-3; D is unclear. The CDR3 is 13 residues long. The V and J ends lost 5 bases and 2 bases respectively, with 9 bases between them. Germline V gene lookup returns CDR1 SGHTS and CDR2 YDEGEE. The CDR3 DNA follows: TGTGCCAGCAGACCATGGACCACAGATACGCAGTATTTT. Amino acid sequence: CASRPWTTDTQYF.

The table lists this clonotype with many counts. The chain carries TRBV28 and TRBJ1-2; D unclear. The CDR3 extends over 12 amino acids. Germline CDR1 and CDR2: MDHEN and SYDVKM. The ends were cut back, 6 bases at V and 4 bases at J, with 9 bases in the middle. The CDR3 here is CASSRSSYGYTF. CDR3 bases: TGTGCCAGCAGCCGGAGTAGCTATGGCTACACCTTC.

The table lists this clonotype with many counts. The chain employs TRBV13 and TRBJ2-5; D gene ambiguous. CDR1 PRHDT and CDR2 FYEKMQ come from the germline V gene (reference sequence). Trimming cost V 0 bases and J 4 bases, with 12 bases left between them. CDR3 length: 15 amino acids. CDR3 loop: CASSLGLGGPETQYF. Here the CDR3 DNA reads TGTGCCAGCAGCTTAGGCCTGGGCGGTCCAGAGACCCAGTACTTC.

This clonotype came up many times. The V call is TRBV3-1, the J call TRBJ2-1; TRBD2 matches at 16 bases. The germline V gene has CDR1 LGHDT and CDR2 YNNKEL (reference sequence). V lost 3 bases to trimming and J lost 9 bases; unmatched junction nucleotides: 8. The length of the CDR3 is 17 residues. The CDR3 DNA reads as TGTGCCAGCAGCCACTCCGGGACTAGCGGGGGGGCGGGTGAGCAGTTCTTC. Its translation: CASSHSGTSGGAGEQFF.